What follows are 12 T cell receptor beta chains derived from one specimen sequenced in a study of resident and recirculating memory T cells in vitiligo. Sequencing used immunoSEQ multiplex PCR; TCRdb keeps in-frame clones, though not all of them. The sample lists 60,000 to 80,000 clones, approximately 93% occurring once. The material sequenced was blood. The receptors originated from a male donor with vitiligo.

V usage is TRBV4-3 and J usage is TRBJ2-3; D remains unclear. Trimming took off 0 bases at V and 4 bases at J, with 17 bases between the two ends. Per germline, CDR1 LGHNA and CDR2 YSLEER. The CDR3 runs 17 residues. This CDR3 reads CASSQDPPLGRADTQYF. The CDR3 bases are TGCGCCAGCAGCCAAGACCCCCCCCTAGGTCGTGCAGATACGCAGTATTTT.

V is TRBV10-3 and J is TRBJ1-6, with D tentatively TRBD1 (5 bases). From germline, CDR1 is ENHRY and CDR2 SYGVKD. Trimming took off 2 bases at V and 5 bases at J, with 10 bases between the two ends. The CDR3 sequence is 15 residues long. The DNA of the CDR3 is TGTGCCATCAGTGAGGGGACTGCTAATAATTCACCCCTCCACTTT. It codes for CAISEGTANNSPLHF.

Concerning this clone: One end of the junction is discordant with germline, which a read error may explain. V gene TRBV28 combines with J gene TRBJ2-5, with 7 nucleotides matching TRBD1. CDR3 size: 14 residues. CDR1 is MDHEN, CDR2 SYDVKM, per germline. The CDR3 DNA reads as TGTGCCAGCAGCCGGGACACAGGGGAAGAGACCCGGTACTTC. Translation: CASSRDTGEETRYF.

V gene TRBV18 combines with J gene TRBJ2-1, with 12 bases that match TRBD2. The J segment lost 5 bases and the V segment lost 3 bases, leaving 2 bases of the junction unmatched. CDR1 and CDR2 (germline): KGHSH, LQKENI. This CDR3 comprises 15 residues. CDR3 coding DNA: TGTGCCAGCTCACCCACTAGCGGGGGGAACAATGAGCAGTTCTTC. It specifies CASSPTSGGNNEQFF.

The J gene is TRBJ2-7, the V gene TRBV6-5; TRBD1 agrees at 9 bases. Germline values: CDR1 MNHEY, CDR2 SVGAGI. The CDR3 is 15 residues long. Trimming cost V 0 bases and J 3 bases; bases outside gene matches: 3. As DNA, the CDR3 is TGTGCCAGCAGTTACTCGACAGGGGGTTTCTACGAGCAGTACTTC. The encoded protein is CASSYSTGGFYEQYF.

The chain combines TRBV9 with TRBJ1-4; the match to TRBD1 covers 9 bases. This CDR3 spans 18 amino acids. Germline V gene lookup returns CDR1 SGDLS and CDR2 YYNGEE. Trimming cost V 3 bases and J 0 bases; bases outside gene matches: 9. The CDR3 nucleotides read TGTGCCAGCAGCGGGGGACAGGGTTTGGGAGCAACTAATGAAAAACTGTTTTTT. Translation: CASSGGQGLGATNEKLFF.

This clone turned up a few times. The V gene is TRBV2, the J gene TRBJ1-4; D might be TRBD1 (6 bases). This CDR3 is built from 12 residues. Trimming removed 6 bases at V and 6 bases at J, with 8 bases between. Germline V gene data show CDR1 as SNHLY and CDR2 as FYNNEI. As DNA, the CDR3 is TGTGCCAGCAGGCAGGGGCATGAAAAACTGTTTTTT. Translated: CASRQGHEKLFF.

The CDR3 is CASSLPDRGTQYF. CDR3 nucleotide sequence: TGTGCCAGCAGCTTGCCCGACAGGGGGACGCAGTATTTT. V is TRBV5-4 and J is TRBJ2-3; 9 nucleotides match TRBD1. The CDR3 covers 13 residues. J lost 9 bases, V lost 1 base, and 3 bases had no gene match. CDR1 is SGHNT, CDR2 YYREEE, per germline (reference sequence).

Remarks on this clone: The junction differs from germline at one of its ends, possibly a read error. Distinct nucleotide sequences in the sample also encode this CDR3. The chain is built from TRBV6-1 and TRBJ2-7, with unresolved D. There are 14 residues in the CDR3. Germline V lookup: CDR1 MNHNS, CDR2 SASEGT. The CDR3 DNA is TGTGCCAGTAGTGAATTCAGGATGTCCTACGAGCAGTACTTC. It is translated as CASSEFRMSYEQYF.

The genes are TRBV6-6 and TRBJ1-6; D remains ambiguous. The germline V gene has CDR1 MNHNY and CDR2 SVGAGI (reference sequence). The CDR3 extends over 16 amino acids. With 0 bases removed from V and 8 bases from J, the gap between germline ends came to 14 bases. The CDR3 loop is CASSYSRVGMDSPLHF. CDR3 nucleotide sequence: TGTGCCAGCAGTTACTCACGTGTCGGGATGGATTCACCCCTCCACTTT.

This chain joins TRBV5-1 and TRBJ1-2, with 7 positions matching TRBD1. V dropped 4 bases and J dropped 6; count of bases not matched to a gene: 12. Looked up from germline, CDR1 is SGHRS and CDR2 is YFSETQ. This CDR3 comprises 15 residues. For the CDR3, the DNA is TGCGCCAGCAGCCCCAGGACAGGAGGTTCGGATGGCTACACCTTC. Protein: CASSPRTGGSDGYTF.

V usage is TRBV30 and J usage is TRBJ1-2; the match to TRBD1 covers 8 bases. Losses at the gene ends were 5 bases for V and 3 bases for J; bases not matched to a gene: 11. Germline V gives CDR1 GTSNPN, CDR2 SVGIG (reference sequence). The CDR3 totals 15 residues. The CDR3 DNA sequence: TGTGCCTGGGGACAGGGACTGGCGACCCACTATGGCTACACCTTC. This gives the protein CAWGQGLATHYGYTF.